The clone carrying this T cell receptor (beta chain) was picked up many times. CDR1 is MNHEY, CDR2 SVGEGT, per germline. The V end lost 5 bases, the J end lost 5 bases, and 10 bases lay between the germline ends. The CDR3 runs 13 residues. TCR beta CDR3 regions were amplified from RNA. In the first-round RT-PCR of the TCR CDR3, the HTBI primer set was used. TCRdb ran MiXCR on the multiplex PCR reads and lists one entry per CDR3 protein. The repertoire consists of hundreds of thousands of distinct CDR3 sequences, with less than 30% occurring once and the leading ten covering about a quarter. This entry belongs to a study of T cells in Graves' hyperthyroidism and ophthalmopathy.

The chain combines TRBV6-2 or TRBV6-3 with TRBJ1-5, with a weak D call TRBD1 (6 bases). The source is a man between 35 and 55 years old with Graves' hyperthyroidism that later progressed to Graves' ophthalmopathy. Input material: blood. CDR3 sequence reads: CASSLDSYQPQHF. The CDR3, as DNA: TGTGCCAGCAGTCTGGACAGCTATCAGCCCCAGCATTTT.